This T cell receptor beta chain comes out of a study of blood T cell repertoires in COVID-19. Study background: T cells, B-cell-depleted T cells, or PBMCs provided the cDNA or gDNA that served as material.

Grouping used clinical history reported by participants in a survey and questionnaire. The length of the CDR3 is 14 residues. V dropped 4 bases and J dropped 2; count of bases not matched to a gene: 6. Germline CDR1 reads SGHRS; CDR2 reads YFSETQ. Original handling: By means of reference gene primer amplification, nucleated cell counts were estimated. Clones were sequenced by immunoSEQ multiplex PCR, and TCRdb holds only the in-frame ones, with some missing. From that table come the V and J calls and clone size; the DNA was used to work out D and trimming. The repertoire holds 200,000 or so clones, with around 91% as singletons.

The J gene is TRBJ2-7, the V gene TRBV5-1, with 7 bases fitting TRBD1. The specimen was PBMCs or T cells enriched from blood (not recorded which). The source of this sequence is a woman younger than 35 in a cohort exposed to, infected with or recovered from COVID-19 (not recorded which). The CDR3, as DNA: TGCGCCAGCAGCGAGACAGGGTATACCTACGAGCAGTACTTC. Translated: CASSETGYTYEQYF.